A selection of T cell receptor beta chains follows, all from one sample in a study of T cells in Graves' hyperthyroidism and ophthalmopathy. Each CDR3 protein is one row after TCRdb ran MiXCR on the multiplex PCR reads. The sample holds hundreds of thousands of distinct CDR3 sequences; about 15% are singletons and the top ten take about 13%. The sequenced sample was blood. These receptors were taken from a man aged 18 to 30 with Graves' ophthalmopathy. The CDR3 runs from the conserved cysteine through the conserved F or W. D genes are given only for firm matches. Clone sizes are given selectively: once, few, many, or a class where the clone is expanded.

clone_size	v_call	d_call	j_call	cdr3_nt	cdr3_aa
many	TRBV9	-	TRBJ1-2	TGTGCCAGCAGCGTAGACCTGGACGGCTATGGCTACACCTTC	CASSVDLDGYGYTF
many	TRBV7-9	-	TRBJ1-2	TGTGCCAGCAGCACCCACAGGGAGGGCTATGGCTACACCTTC	CASSTHREGYGYTF
many	TRBV6-1	-	TRBJ1-1	TGTGCCAGCAGTACCCAACAGGGAGGCGACACTGAAGCTTTCTTT	CASSTQQGGDTEAFF
few	TRBV10-3	-	TRBJ2-5	TGTGCCACCCTGGGTTCTGGTTCGGAGACCCAGTACTTC	CATLGSGSETQYF
many	TRBV10-2	-	TRBJ1-4	TGCGCCAGCAGTGATTGGGGGCTTAATGAAAAACTGTTTTTT	CASSDWGLNEKLFF
once	TRBV5-1	TRBD1	TRBJ1-6	TGCGCCAGCAGCTGGGACAGGGGTTCATGGTCACCCCTCCACTTT	CASSWDRGSWSPLHF
many	TRBV12-3/TRBV12-4	TRBD1	TRBJ1-2	TGTGCCAGCAGTTTAGTGGGACAGGGGGTTGGCTACACCTTC	CASSLVGQGVGYTF
many	TRBV5-1	-	TRBJ1-4	TGCGCCAGCCGACCCGGGAGGGGGACGAATGAAAAACTGTTTTTT	CASRPGRGTNEKLFF
many	TRBV13	-	TRBJ2-1	TGTGCCAGCAGCTTACTCGGGGCCAATGAGCAGTTCTTC	CASSLLGANEQFF
few	TRBV6-1	-	TRBJ2-7	TGTGCCAGCAGTTCACCTCACGGGGGGCAGAGCTCCTACGAGCAGTACTTC	CASSSPHGGQSSYEQYF
many	TRBV7-2	-	TRBJ2-7	TGTGCCAGCAGCCTAGGGATGAGCTCCTACGAGCAGTACTTC	CASSLGMSSYEQYF
-	TRBV24-1	-	TRBJ2-3	TGTGCCACCAGTGAACGACGGGGGGCGGATACGCAGTATTTT	CATSERRGADTQYF
many	TRBV6-4	-	TRBJ1-1	TGTGCCAGCAGTGAAGAGGCTAACACTGAAGCTTTCTTT	CASSEEANTEAFF
many	TRBV7-9	TRBD1	TRBJ1-2	TGTGCCAGCAACAGGGGCGACTATGGCTACACCTTC	CASNRGDYGYTF
few	TRBV6-1	TRBD1	TRBJ1-5	TGTGCCAGCAGTACCCAGGGGGCGAGGGGTCAGCCCCAGCATTTT	CASSTQGARGQPQHF
many	TRBV7-9	-	TRBJ2-1	TGTGCCAGCAGCTTCCAGGTGGCAATCAATGAGCAGTTCTTC	CASSFQVAINEQFF
once	TRBV14	-	TRBJ1-1	TGTGCCAGCAGCCAAGAGTTCAGGGACACTGAAGCTTTCTTT	CASSQEFRDTEAFF
many	TRBV20-1	TRBD2	TRBJ2-3	TGCAGTGCCGGGGCTAGCGGGACCACAGATACGCAGTATTTT	CSAGASGTTDTQYF
many	TRBV6-1	-	TRBJ2-6	TGTGCCAGCAGTCACGCGCGTGAGTCTGGGGCCAACGTCCTGACTTTC	CASSHARESGANVLTF
few	TRBV27	-	TRBJ1-6	TGTGCCAGCAGGCCTACAGGGCAGGTCTCACCCCTCCACTTT	CASRPTGQVSPLHF
many	TRBV20-1	TRBD2	TRBJ2-3	TGCAGCGCTAGCGGGGGGGATGGCACAGATACGCAGTATTTT	CSASGGDGTDTQYF
many	TRBV27	-	TRBJ2-2	TGTGCCAGCAGCAGAAGACTAGTAACCTACACCGGGGAGCTGTTTTTT	CASSRRLVTYTGELFF
many	TRBV7-8	TRBD1	TRBJ1-5	TGTGCCAGCAGCTTACAGGACAGGGGGAAGTGGGGAAATCAGCCCCAGCATTTT	CASSLQDRGKWGNQPQHF
-	TRBV24-1	-	TRBJ2-4	TGTGCCACCAGTGAGGGCTTCGGAAACATTCAGTACTTC	CATSEGFGNIQYF
many	TRBV6-2/TRBV6-3	-	TRBJ2-1	TGTGCCAGCAGTTCGGGCCTTGTGGTGCATGAGCAGTTCTTC	CASSSGLVVHEQFF
many	TRBV20-1	TRBD1	TRBJ1-2	TGCAGTGCTAGAACAGACAGGGTCTATGGCTACACCTTC	CSARTDRVYGYTF
-	TRBV12-3/TRBV12-4	TRBD1	TRBJ1-6	TGTGCCAGCACCGCGGGGACAGGCAATTCACCCCTCCACTTT	CASTAGTGNSPLHF
many	TRBV9	TRBD2	TRBJ2-5	TGTGCCAGCAGCGTTTCTCCGGGGGGAGGAGAGACCCAGTACTTC	CASSVSPGGGETQYF
many	TRBV28	-	TRBJ1-4	TGTGCCAGCACCAAAGGCGGGAAGCCTAATGAAAAACTGTTTTTT	CASTKGGKPNEKLFF
many	TRBV10-3	TRBD1	TRBJ2-2	TGTGCCATCAGTCAGACAGGGGAGCTCGGGGAGCTGTTTTTT	CAISQTGELGELFF
many	TRBV3-1	-	TRBJ1-1	TGTGCCAGCAGCTCGCCGGGACGCAACACTGAAGCTTTCTTT	CASSSPGRNTEAFF
-	TRBV7-9	-	TRBJ2-5	TGTGCCAGCAGCTTACCGGACGGGTGGCAGACCCAGTACTTC	CASSLPDGWQTQYF
many	TRBV7-2	-	TRBJ1-5	TGTGCCAGCAGCTTAGTTGCGGCAGGGAATCAGCCCCAGCATTTT	CASSLVAAGNQPQHF